A single sample gave rise to the 6 T cell receptor beta chains below, sequenced in a study of shared clonotypes between healthy human individuals. TCRdb's copy holds only in-frame clones and misses some; the assay was immunoSEQ multiplex PCR. Of about 1.5 million clones in the sample, about 98% were seen once. Sequenced sample: naive CD4+ T cells sorted from blood. Subset indicated: CD45RA+ positively selected. The origin of the receptors is a man aged 25 to 45 in good health.

The chain uses TRBV7-9 and TRBJ2-7; possibly TRBD2 for D (6 bases). Trimming took off 1 base at V and 4 bases at J, with 11 bases between the two ends. CDR3 length equals 14 residues. Germline loops: CDR1 SEHNR, CDR2 FQNEAQ (reference sequence). Here the CDR3 DNA reads TGTGCCAGCAGCTTAGTTGGGACTGTGTACGAGCAGTACTTC. It codes for CASSLVGTVYEQYF.

This chain joins TRBV6-1 and TRBJ1-1, with D unresolved. V was pared by 1 base and J by 4 bases, with 16 bases between. The V gene's germline CDR1 is MNHNS and CDR2 SASEGT. The CDR3 contains 16 residues. CDR3 sequence: CASSEGGRIRPTEAFF. The CDR3 region has the DNA TGTGCCAGCAGTGAAGGTGGGAGGATCCGACCCACTGAAGCTTTCTTT.

V and J are TRBV2 and TRBJ1-4, with D maybe TRBD1 (6 bases). Germline lookup yields CDR1 SNHLY and CDR2 FYNNEI. The CDR3 is 12 amino acids. V dropped 0 bases and J dropped 14 bases, with 10 bases sitting between them. The CDR3 DNA sequence: TGTGCCAGCAGTGAAGCAACAGGGATCCTGTTTTTT. Translated: CASSEATGILFF.

This rearrangement joins TRBV5-1 to TRBJ1-4, with D possibly being TRBD1 (6 bases). This CDR3 spans 15 amino acids. V gave up 5 bases and J gave up 3 bases, with 14 bases separating them. Per germline, CDR1 SGHRS and CDR2 YFSETQ. Written as DNA, the CDR3 is TGCGCCAGCAGACCACAGGGAGTGGCTAATGAAAAACTGTTTTTT. Its translation: CASRPQGVANEKLFF.

J is TRBJ2-7 and V is TRBV29-1; D ambiguous. Per germline, CDR1 SQVTM and CDR2 ANQGSEA. CDR3 length equals 12 residues. Trimming stripped 6 bases from V and 6 bases from J, with 15 bases between. The CDR3 loop reads CSVTLDVREQYF. CDR3 nucleotide sequence: TGCAGCGTCACCTTGGACGTACGCGAGCAGTACTTC.

The chain is built from TRBV7-6 and TRBJ2-7; possibly TRBD1 or TRBD2 for D (5 bases each). The V end was cut by 2 bases, the J end by 6 bases, with 17 bases between. Germline CDR1 reads SGHVS; CDR2 reads FNYEAQ. The CDR3 is 15 residues long. In nucleotides, the CDR3 is TGTGCCAGCAGCTTACCCCGGGACGGAAAGTCCGAGCAGTACTTC. It is translated as CASSLPRDGKSEQYF.